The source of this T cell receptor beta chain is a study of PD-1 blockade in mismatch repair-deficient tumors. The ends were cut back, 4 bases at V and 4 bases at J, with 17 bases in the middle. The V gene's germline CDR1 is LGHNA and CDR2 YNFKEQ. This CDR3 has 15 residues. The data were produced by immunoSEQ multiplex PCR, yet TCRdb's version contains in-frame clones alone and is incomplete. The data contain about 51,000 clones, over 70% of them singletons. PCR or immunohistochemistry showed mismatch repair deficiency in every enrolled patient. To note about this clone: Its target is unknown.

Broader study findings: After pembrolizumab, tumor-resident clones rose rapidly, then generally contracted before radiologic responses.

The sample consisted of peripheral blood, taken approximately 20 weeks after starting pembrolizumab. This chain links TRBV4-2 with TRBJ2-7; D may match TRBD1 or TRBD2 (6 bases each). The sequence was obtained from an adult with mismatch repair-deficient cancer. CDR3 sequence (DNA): TGTGCCAGCAGCCCCGATGGGGGGCTTGCATACGAGCAGTACTTC. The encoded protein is CASSPDGGLAYEQYF.